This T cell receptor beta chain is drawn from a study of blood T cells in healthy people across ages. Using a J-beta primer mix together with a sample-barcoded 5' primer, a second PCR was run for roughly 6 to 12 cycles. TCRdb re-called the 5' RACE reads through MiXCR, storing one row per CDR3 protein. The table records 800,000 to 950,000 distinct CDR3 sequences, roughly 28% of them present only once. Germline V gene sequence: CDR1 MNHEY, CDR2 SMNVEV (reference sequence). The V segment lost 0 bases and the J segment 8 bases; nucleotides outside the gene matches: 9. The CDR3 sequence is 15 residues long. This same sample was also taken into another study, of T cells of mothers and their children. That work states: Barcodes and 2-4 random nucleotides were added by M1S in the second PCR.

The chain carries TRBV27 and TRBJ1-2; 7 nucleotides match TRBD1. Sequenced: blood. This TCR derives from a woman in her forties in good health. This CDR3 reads CASSLSMVAGGGYTF. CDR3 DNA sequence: TGTGCCAGCAGTTTATCGATGGTAGCAGGGGGGGGCTACACCTTC.